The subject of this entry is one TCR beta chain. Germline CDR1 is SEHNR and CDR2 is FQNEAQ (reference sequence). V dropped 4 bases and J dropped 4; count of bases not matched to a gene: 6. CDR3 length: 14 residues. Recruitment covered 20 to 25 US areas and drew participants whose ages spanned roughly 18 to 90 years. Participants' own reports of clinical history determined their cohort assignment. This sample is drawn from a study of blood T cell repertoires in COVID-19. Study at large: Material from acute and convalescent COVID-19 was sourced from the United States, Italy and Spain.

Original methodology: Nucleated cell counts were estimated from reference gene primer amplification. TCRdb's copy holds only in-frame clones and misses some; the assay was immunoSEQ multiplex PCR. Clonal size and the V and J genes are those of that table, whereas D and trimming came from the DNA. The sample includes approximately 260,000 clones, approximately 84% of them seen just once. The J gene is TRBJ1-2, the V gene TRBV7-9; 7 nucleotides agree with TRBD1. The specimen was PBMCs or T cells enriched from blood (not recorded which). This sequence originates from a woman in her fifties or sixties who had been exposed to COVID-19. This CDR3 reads CASSSGQALYGYTF. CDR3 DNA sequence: TGTGCCAGCAGCTCCGGACAGGCCCTCTATGGCTACACCTTC.